Below, one T cell receptor (beta chain) is given with its context. Here immunoSEQ multiplex PCR was the method, and the copy in TCRdb shows in-frame clones only, minus some. The repertoire holds tens of thousands of clones, with more than 75% as singletons. The sample belongs to a study of OX40 agonist ivuxolimab in advanced cancers. The wider study: Every 2 weeks, ivuxolimab was infused into the patients intravenously at between 0.01 and 10 mg/kg. Earlier treatment with anti-PD-1, anti-PD-L1 or anti-CTLA-4 was permitted, and over 35% had received some.

This TCR was sampled from an adult with an advanced solid tumor such as melanoma, head and neck, liver or kidney cancer. Here the sequenced sample was CD4+ or CD8+ T cells sorted from blood, taken in a trial of the OX40 agonist ivuxolimab.

The CDR3 protein is CASSVAGGETYEQYF. CDR3 bases: TGTGCCAGCAGCGTAGCTGGGGGGGAAACCTACGAGCAGTACTTC. The chain couples TRBV9 to TRBJ2-7; TRBD2 matches at 7 bases. The J segment lost 2 bases and the V segment lost 0 bases, leaving 5 bases of the junction unmatched. CDR3 length equals 15 residues. Per the germline V gene, CDR1 is SGDLS and CDR2 is YYNGEE.